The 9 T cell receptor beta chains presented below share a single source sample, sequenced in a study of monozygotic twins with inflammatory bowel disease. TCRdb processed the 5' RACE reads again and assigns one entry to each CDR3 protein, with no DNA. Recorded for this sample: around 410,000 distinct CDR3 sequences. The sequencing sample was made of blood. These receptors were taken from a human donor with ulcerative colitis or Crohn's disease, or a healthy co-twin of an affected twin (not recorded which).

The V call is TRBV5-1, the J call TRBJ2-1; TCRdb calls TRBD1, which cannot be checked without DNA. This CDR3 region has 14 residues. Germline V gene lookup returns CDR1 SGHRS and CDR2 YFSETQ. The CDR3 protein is CASSRDRVYNEQFF. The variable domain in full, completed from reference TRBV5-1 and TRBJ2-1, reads KAGVTQTPRYLIKTRGQQVTLSCSPISGHRSVSWYQQTPGQGLQFLFEYFSETQRNKGNFPGRFSGRQFSNSRSEMNVSTLELGDSALYLCASSRDRVYNEQFFGPGTRLTVL.

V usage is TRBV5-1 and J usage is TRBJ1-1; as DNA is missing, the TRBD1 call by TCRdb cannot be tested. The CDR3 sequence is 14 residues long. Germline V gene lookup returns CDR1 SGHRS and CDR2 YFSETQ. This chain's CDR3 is CASSAGQEGTEAFF.

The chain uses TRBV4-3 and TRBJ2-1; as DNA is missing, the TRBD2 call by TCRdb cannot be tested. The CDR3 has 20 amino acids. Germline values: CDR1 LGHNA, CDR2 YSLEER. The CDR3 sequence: CASSQDRLAGGATLGNEQFF.

This chain's CDR3 is CATSDPRLAGFLYNEQFF. This chain uses TRBV24-1 with TRBJ2-1; without DNA, the TCRdb call of TRBD2 cannot be checked. Germline V gene lookup returns CDR1 KGHDR and CDR2 SFDVKD. The CDR3 extends over 18 amino acids.

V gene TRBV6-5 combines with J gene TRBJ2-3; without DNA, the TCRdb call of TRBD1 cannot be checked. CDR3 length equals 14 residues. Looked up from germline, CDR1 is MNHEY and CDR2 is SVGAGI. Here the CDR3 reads CASSYRQGGDTQYF.

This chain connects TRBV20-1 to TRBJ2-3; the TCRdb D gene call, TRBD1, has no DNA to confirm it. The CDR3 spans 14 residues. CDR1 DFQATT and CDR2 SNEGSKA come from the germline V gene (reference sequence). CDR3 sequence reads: CSAAGTPSTDTQYF.

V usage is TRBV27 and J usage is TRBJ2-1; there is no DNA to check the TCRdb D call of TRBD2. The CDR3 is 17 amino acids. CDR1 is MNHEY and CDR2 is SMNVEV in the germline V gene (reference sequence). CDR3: CASSLRTSGGQGNEQFF.

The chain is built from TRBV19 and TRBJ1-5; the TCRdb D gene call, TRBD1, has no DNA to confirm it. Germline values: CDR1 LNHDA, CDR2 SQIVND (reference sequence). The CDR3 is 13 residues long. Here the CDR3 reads CATNEGASQPQHF.

CDR3 sequence reads: CASSIGTMNTEAFF. The chain uses TRBV19 and TRBJ1-1. The germline gives CDR1 LNHDA, CDR2 SQIVND (reference sequence). This CDR3 comprises 14 residues.